This TCR beta chain emerged from a study of T cell therapy after organ transplantation. Regarding the study as a whole: Low CD8+ T cell yield possibly reduced coverage, hiding nonresponder expansions. Nonresponders had marked pretherapy clonal expansions and little post-therapy change. Both transferred clonotypes and endogenous ones absent from products apparently reconstituted.

Libraries were prepared by immunoSEQ multiplex PCR; TCRdb keeps only in-frame clonotypes and omits some of them. The table records about 48,000 clones, roughly 93% of them present only once. Concerning this clone itself: Its cognate antigen is unknown.

The V gene's germline CDR1 is SQVTM and CDR2 ANQGSEA. Trimming at V came to 4 bases and at J to 5 bases, leaving 9 bases not matched to a gene. CDR3 length equals 14 residues. Sequences were derived from CD8+ T cells from blood, sampled before autologous CMV-specific T cell therapy. This TCR came from a human patient who had received a solid organ transplant and had CMV disease. V usage is TRBV29-1 and J usage is TRBJ2-5; TRBD2 agrees at 8 bases. In DNA, the CDR3 is TGCAGCGTTGGGCGGGGGGCGGTAGCGGAGACCCAGTACTTC. Its protein is CSVGRGAVAETQYF.